This T cell receptor (beta chain) was sequenced in a study of shared T cell receptors in the human thymus. Some clones are missing from TCRdb's copy, which holds only in-frame ones; the method was immunoSEQ multiplex PCR. The sample lists almost 550,000 clones, 75% to 85% occurring once. Trimming pared 5 bases from V and 0 bases from J, leaving 13 bases between. CDR1 and CDR2 from the germline V gene are SGHAT and FQNNGV. The CDR3 has 15 residues. The sample was also linked to a second study, of human thymus T cells. That source notes: Healthy Finnish infants undergoing corrective surgery for congenital heart defects provided the donor material.

The sequence derives from a boy under two years old with a congenital heart defect. The specimen sequenced was thymocytes. This chain connects TRBV11-2 to TRBJ1-1; TRBD1 is a possible D gene (5 bases). Written as DNA, the CDR3 is TGTGCCAGCAGCCCCATAGGGGCGTTGAACACTGAAGCTTTCTTT. Translated, it gives CASSPIGALNTEAFF.